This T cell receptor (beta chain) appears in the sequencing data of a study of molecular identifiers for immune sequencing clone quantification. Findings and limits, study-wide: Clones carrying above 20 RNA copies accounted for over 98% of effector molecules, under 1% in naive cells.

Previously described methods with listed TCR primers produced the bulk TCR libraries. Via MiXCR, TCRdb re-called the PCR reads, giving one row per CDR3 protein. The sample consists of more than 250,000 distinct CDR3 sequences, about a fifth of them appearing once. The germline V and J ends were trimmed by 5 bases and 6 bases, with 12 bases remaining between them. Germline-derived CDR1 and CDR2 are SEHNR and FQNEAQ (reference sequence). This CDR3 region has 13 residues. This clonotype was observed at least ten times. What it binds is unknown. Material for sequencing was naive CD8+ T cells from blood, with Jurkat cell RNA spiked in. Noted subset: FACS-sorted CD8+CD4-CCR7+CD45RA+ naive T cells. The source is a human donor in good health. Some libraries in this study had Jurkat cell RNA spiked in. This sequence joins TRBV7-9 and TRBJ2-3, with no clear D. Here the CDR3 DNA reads TGTGCCAGCAGCCCCGAAATGGGGGATACGCAGTATTTT. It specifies CASSPEMGDTQYF.